This T cell receptor (beta chain) was recovered during a study of CD8 T cells in Susac syndrome (dated by TCRdb to the late 2010s). The study in broad terms: Whether CD8+ T cell activation and differentiation in Susac syndrome was antigen driven was tested using repertoire sequencing.

Overall study results and their limits: The study acknowledged that relatively few individuals were included in the TCR sequencing and HLA analysis.

RNA was extracted with the RNeasy kit and roughly 0.45 to 1 ug was reverse transcribed using random hexamers. The immunoSEQ multiplex PCR assay, which covers 54 Vbeta and 13 Jbeta segments, was used to amplify TCR beta CDR3 regions. Bias from PCR amplification was corrected by using a synthetic template baseline for primer optimization and for computational correction. On the authors' methods: Reads were annotated to V, D and J genes per IMGT and analyzed with immunoSEQ Analyzer, keeping only productive sequences. To calculate clonality, Shannon entropy was normalized by log2 of the number of productive unique sequences and then subtracted from one. For each patient and control, public and private clones were evaluated within the 100 most prevalent clones. A clone was defined as Susac-specific if it was absent from the healthy and MS cohorts, from approximately 980 published viral clones and from other ImmuneACCESS disease sequences. TCRdb reworked the public reads: Q25 trimming with fastp, MiXCR clone assembly, productive beta chains retained. Each record represents a unique CDR3 protein, reported with the most common genes and DNA among its rows. The authors' filters were not applied to this entry. The sample records about 120,000 distinct CDR3 sequences, about 93% of which are singletons. Of the sample, 0.13% to 0.15% falls within the top ten clones.

V and J are trimmed by 9 bases and 2 bases, and the gene matches miss 11 bases of the junction. From the cysteine up to the phenylalanine, the CDR3 has a length of 17 residues. Only the CDR3 part of the read is kept: 51 bases, read in frame from the first base. As encoded in the germline V gene, CDR1 is MDHEN while CDR2 is SYDVKM. Peripheral blood CD8+ and CD4+ T cells from healthy donors, Susac syndrome patients and multiple sclerosis patients were profiled by high-throughput TCR beta sequencing. Healthy donors were age- and sex-matched controls. CD8+ TEMRA cells were enriched by FACS, while bulk CD8+ and CD4+ T cells were purified by magnetic negative isolation. Blood was collected in EDTA tubes and processed within 24 hours, with PBMCs isolated through density gradient centrifugation. PBMCs intended for TCR sequencing were cryopreserved in liquid nitrogen and were subsequently thawed in a 37 degrees C water bath. A purity of at least 90% was achieved for sorted or isolated CD4+, CD8+ and CD8+ TEMRA cells.

Comments on this clonotype: The antigen this receptor binds is unknown. No much larger clone exists at a distance of one base, and base qualities are not known.

This clonotype was sampled from a human donor in good health. This chain is built from TRBV28 and TRBJ2-5; the junction holds 14 bases that match TRBD2. The sequenced material came from CD4+ T cells from PBMCs. CDR3 loop: CASIGTSGSPWQETQYF. The DNA is TGTGCCAGTATCGGGACTAGCGGGAGTCCTTGGCAAGAGACCCAGTACTTC.